The clone carrying this T cell receptor beta chain has a handful of counts. TCRdb re-called the RT-PCR reads with MiXCR, one entry per CDR3 protein. Counted here are 550,000 to 750,000 distinct CDR3 sequences, around 14% occurring once; the ten biggest clones make up roughly 3.9%. Material: memory CD4+ T cells from blood. This TCR derives from a female donor in good health, serving as a healthy control.

The CDR3: CASSRGTGLNTEAFF. The CDR3 DNA follows: TGTGCCAGCAGCCGTGGAACAGGCTTGAACACTGAAGCTTTCTTT. V usage is TRBV7-2 and J usage is TRBJ1-1, with D tentatively TRBD1 (5 bases). Germline values: CDR1 SGHTA, CDR2 FQGNSA. Trimming took off 5 bases at V and 0 bases at J, with 13 bases between the two ends. The length of the CDR3 is 15 residues. Together with reference TRBV7-2 and TRBJ1-1, the CDR3 gives the full variable domain: GAGVSQSPSNKVTEKGKDVELRCDPISGHTALYWYRQSLGQGLEFLIYFQGNSAPDKSGLPSDRFSAERTGGSVSTLTIQRTQQEDSAVYLCASSRGTGLNTEAFFGQGTRLTVV.